Listed below are T cell receptor beta chains from one sample, sequenced in a study of blood T cell repertoires in COVID-19. TCRdb keeps only in-frame clones here, not all; method: immunoSEQ multiplex PCR. The data show about 75,000 clones, approximately 85% seen once. Sequencing was carried out using peripheral blood. Receptor source: a woman older than 75 with active or convalescent COVID-19. CDR3s include the opening cysteine and the closing phenylalanine or tryptophan. A D gene is named only where the DNA matches it firmly. Size is omitted from some rows. Given values are once, few, many or a class for expanded clones.

V gene,CDR3 length,clone size,D gene,J gene,CDR3 DNA,CDR3 protein
TRBV6-2/TRBV6-3,16,NA,TRBD2,TRBJ2-2,TGTGCCAGCAGTTCACATCGCGGGGGGGGAACCGGGGAGCTGTTTTTT,CASSSHRGGGTGELFF
TRBV6-2/TRBV6-3,14,NA,NA,TRBJ2-1,TGTGCCAGCCGCCCTGATAGCTCCTACAATGAGCAGTTCTTC,CASRPDSSYNEQFF
TRBV9,14,NA,TRBD2,TRBJ2-7,TGTGCCAGCAGCGTGGGACTAGCGAACTACGAGCAGTACTTC,CASSVGLANYEQYF
TRBV10-3,14,NA,NA,TRBJ1-2,TGTGCCATCAGTGAGTCTTTTATGCGGTTTGGCTACACCTTC,CAISESFMRFGYTF
TRBV11-2,11,NA,NA,TRBJ1-1,TGTGCCAGCAGCTTGAGTACTGAAGCTTTCTTT,CASSLSTEAFF
TRBV7-6,15,NA,TRBD1,TRBJ2-3,TGTGCCAGCAGCAACCGGGACAGATTTACAGATACGCAGTATTTT,CASSNRDRFTDTQYF
TRBV3-1/TRBV3-2,20,NA,NA,TRBJ1-1,TGTGCCAGCAGCCCCCGAGAGCTCCATCGGGTAGACAGAGTGAACACTGAAGCTTTCTTT,CASSPRELHRVDRVNTEAFF
TRBV30,14,few,TRBD2,TRBJ2-1,TGTGCCTGGGACGTAGCGGGAGTCCGCAATGAGCAGTTCTTC,CAWDVAGVRNEQFF
TRBV10-3,12,NA,NA,TRBJ1-2,TGTGCCATCAGGGAAGTGGTCGGGGATTTGGACTTC,CAIREVVGDLDF
TRBV28,16,NA,NA,TRBJ2-7,TGTGCCAGCAGTCCCCCTTTAGGAGGCGGGACCTACGAGCAGTACTTC,CASSPPLGGGTYEQYF
TRBV7-2,16,NA,NA,TRBJ1-4,TGTGCCAGCAGCTTAGCTATCAGGGGACCTAATGAAAAACTGTTTTTT,CASSLAIRGPNEKLFF
TRBV5-1,14,NA,NA,TRBJ1-2,TGCGCCAGCAGCCCTTCTACAGTGAGCTATGGCTACACCTTC,CASSPSTVSYGYTF
TRBV9,13,NA,NA,TRBJ2-5,TGTGCCAGCAGCGTAGCCAGGTCAGAGACCCAGTACTTC,CASSVARSETQYF
TRBV28,14,few,NA,TRBJ1-2,TGTGCCAGCAGTTTAGTCGCAGGATTCTATGGCTACACCTTC,CASSLVAGFYGYTF
TRBV5-4,14,few,NA,TRBJ2-1,TGTGCCAGCAGCCCAATTAGCGGTTACAATGAGCAGTTCTTC,CASSPISGYNEQFF
TRBV29-1,15,NA,TRBD2,TRBJ2-7,TGCAGCGTTTTAGTAGGGCTAGCGGGAACCTACGAGCAGTACTTC,CSVLVGLAGTYEQYF
TRBV19,15,NA,NA,TRBJ2-7,TGTGCCAGACGCACTAGACAGGTTAGCTCCTACGAGCAGTACTTC,CARRTRQVSSYEQYF
TRBV28,14,NA,TRBD2,TRBJ2-1,TGTGCCAGCGGGCTGCGGGGGATCTACAATGAGCAGTTCTTC,CASGLRGIYNEQFF
TRBV3-1/TRBV3-2,16,NA,TRBD1,TRBJ1-2,TGTGCCAGCAGCCAAGAAATCAGGGACAGGGGGTCTGGCTACACCTTC,CASSQEIRDRGSGYTF
TRBV19,16,NA,NA,TRBJ2-3,TGTGCCAGTAGTATAGATCTGGCGGGGAGCACAGATACGCAGTATTTT,CASSIDLAGSTDTQYF
TRBV19,17,NA,TRBD1,TRBJ2-7,TGTGCCAGTAGTCCGGGACAGGGAAGAAACCGACCCTACGAGCAGTACTTC,CASSPGQGRNRPYEQYF
TRBV19,15,once,NA,TRBJ1-4,TGTGCCAGTAGCCAAAAAGAAGGGGAGGTAGGAAAACTGTTTTTT,CASSQKEGEVGKLFF
TRBV5-4,15,NA,NA,TRBJ1-5,TGTGCCAGCAGCTTATTCGGAGGGATCGGGCAGCCCCAGCATTTT,CASSLFGGIGQPQHF